This T cell receptor beta chain was captured by sequencing in a study of regulatory T cells in long-lasting Graves disease. Overall study context: The criterion for persistent Graves' disease was over 5 years of antithyroid drugs with positive TSH receptor antibodies.

Arm-PCR with iRepertoire HTBI primers amplified the CDR3 regions for these TCR beta libraries. Each CDR3 protein is one row after TCRdb ran MiXCR on the multiplex PCR reads. The sample carries about 450,000 distinct CDR3 sequences, 23% recorded once. The germline V gene encodes CDR1 MDHEN and CDR2 SYDVKM. The CDR3 runs 16 residues. The junction had 5 bases not matched to a gene; V was cut back by 3 bases and J by 1 base. Points from the study as a whole: TCR diversity in persistent Graves' patients was below that of newly diagnosed ones. It was peripheral blood alone, not thyroid tissue, that was studied.

This clonotype occurred once. No antigen is known for it. The time point here: persistent/refractory GD, antithyroid drugs over 5 years with positive TRAb. RNA from PBMCs was the source of the TCR library. Sequencing was performed on peripheral blood mononuclear cells (PBMCs), taken when the disease was refractory, from a patient treated with antithyroid drugs. The origin of this receptor is a female donor with Graves disease. The chain couples TRBV28 to TRBJ1-2; 10 bases line up with TRBD1. The CDR3 protein is CASSLGTGESNYGYTF. The CDR3 bases are TGTGCCAGCAGTTTGGGGACAGGGGAAAGTAACTATGGCTACACCTTC.